This TCR beta chain was observed in a study of OX40 agonist ivuxolimab in advanced cancers. Overall study context: Patients were treated with intravenous ivuxolimab, dosed at 0.01 to 10 mg/kg and infused every 2 weeks.

General study findings and limits: Doses of 0.1 to 3.0 mg/kg were accompanied by clonal expansion of CD4+ and CD8+ blood T cells by week 6. Antigen specificity of clonally expanded peripheral T cells was not established. Normalized T-cell clonal expansion was also low in some nonresponders.

Only in-frame clones appear in the TCRdb table, and some are missing; sequencing was by immunoSEQ multiplex PCR. The data contain 70,000 to 90,000 clones, 80% to 90% of them singletons. Concerning this clone itself: Its antigen is not identified.

The sample here was CD4+ or CD8+ T cells sorted from blood, taken in a trial of the OX40 agonist ivuxolimab. This receptor was obtained from an adult with an advanced solid tumor such as melanoma, head and neck, liver or kidney cancer.

The CDR3 is CASSYGGRNQPQHF. Written as DNA, the CDR3 is TGTGCCAGCAGTTACGGGGGGCGCAATCAGCCCCAGCATTTT. J is TRBJ1-5 and V is TRBV6-6, with D possibly being TRBD1 (6 bases). The CDR3 runs to 14 residues. V was trimmed by 2 bases and J by 2 bases, leaving 7 bases between them. Per germline, CDR1 MNHNY and CDR2 SVGAGI (reference sequence).